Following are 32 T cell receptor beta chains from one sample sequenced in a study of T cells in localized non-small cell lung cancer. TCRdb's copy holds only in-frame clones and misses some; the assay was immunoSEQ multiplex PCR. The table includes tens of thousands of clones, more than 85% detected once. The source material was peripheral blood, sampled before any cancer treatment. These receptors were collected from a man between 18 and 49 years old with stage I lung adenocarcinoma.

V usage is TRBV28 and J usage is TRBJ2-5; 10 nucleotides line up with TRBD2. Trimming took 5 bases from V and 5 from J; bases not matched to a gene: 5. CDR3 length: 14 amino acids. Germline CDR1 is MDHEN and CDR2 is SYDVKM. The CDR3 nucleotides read TGTGCCAGCAGTCAGGCTAGCGGGGGTGAGACCCAGTACTTC. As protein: CASSQASGGETQYF. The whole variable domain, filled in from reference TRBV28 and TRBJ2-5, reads DVKVTQSSRYLVKRTGEKVFLECVQDMDHENMFWYRQDPGLGLRLIYFSYDVKMKEKGDIPEGYSVSREKKERFSLILESASTNQTSMYLCASSQASGGETQYFGPGTRLLVL.

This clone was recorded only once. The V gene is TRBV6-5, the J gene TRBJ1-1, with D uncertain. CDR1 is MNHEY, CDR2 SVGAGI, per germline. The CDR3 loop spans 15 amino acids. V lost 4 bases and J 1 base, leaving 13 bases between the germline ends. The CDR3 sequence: CASSFSRRPNTEAFF. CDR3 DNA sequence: TGTGCCAGCAGTTTTTCGCGACGGCCGAACACTGAAGCTTTCTTT.

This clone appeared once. The CDR3 nucleotides read TGTGCCAGTATCCGCACCCATCAAAAATCAGAAGCTTTCTTT. As protein: CASIRTHQKSEAFF. The chain is built from TRBV19 and TRBJ1-1; the D is unclear. V lost 7 bases and J 8 bases, leaving 20 bases between the germline ends. This CDR3 is built from 14 residues. CDR1 and CDR2 (germline): LNHDA, SQIVND (reference sequence).

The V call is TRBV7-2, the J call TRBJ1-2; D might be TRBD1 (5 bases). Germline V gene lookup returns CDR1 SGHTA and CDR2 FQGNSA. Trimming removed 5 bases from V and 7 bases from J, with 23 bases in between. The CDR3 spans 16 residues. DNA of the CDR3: TGTGCCAGCAGCCCACCCGTCGGTCAGGGTCGTTTTGGCTACACCTTC. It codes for CASSPPVGQGRFGYTF.

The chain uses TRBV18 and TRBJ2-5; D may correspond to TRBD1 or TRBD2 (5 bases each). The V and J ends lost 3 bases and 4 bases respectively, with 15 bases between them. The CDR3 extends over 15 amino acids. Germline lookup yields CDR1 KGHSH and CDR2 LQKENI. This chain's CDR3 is CASSPIGQGRETQYF. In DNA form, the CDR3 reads TGTGCCAGCTCACCGATTGGCCAGGGACGAGAGACCCAGTACTTC.

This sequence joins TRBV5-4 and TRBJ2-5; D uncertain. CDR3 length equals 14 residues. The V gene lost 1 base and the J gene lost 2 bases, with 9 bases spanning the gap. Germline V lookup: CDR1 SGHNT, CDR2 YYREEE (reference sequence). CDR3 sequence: CASSLKKEQETQYF. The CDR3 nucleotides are TGTGCCAGCAGCTTGAAAAAGGAGCAAGAGACCCAGTACTTC. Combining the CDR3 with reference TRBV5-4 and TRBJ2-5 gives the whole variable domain ETGVTQSPTHLIKTRGQQVTLRCSSQSGHNTVSWYQQALGQGPQFIFQYYREEENGRGNFPPRFSGLQFPNYSSELNVNALELDDSALYLCASSLKKEQETQYFGPGTRLLVL.

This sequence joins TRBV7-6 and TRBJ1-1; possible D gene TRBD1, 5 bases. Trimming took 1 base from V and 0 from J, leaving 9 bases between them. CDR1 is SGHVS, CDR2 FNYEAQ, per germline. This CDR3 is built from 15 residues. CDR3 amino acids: CASSLGTGMNTEAFF. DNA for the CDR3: TGTGCCAGCAGCTTAGGAACAGGAATGAACACTGAAGCTTTCTTT.

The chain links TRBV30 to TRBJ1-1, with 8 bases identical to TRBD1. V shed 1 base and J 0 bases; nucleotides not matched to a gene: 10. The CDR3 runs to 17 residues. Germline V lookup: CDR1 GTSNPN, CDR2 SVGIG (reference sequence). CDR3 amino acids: CAWSDVGQGVMNTEAFF. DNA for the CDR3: TGTGCCTGGAGTGACGTCGGACAGGGCGTAATGAACACTGAAGCTTTCTTT.

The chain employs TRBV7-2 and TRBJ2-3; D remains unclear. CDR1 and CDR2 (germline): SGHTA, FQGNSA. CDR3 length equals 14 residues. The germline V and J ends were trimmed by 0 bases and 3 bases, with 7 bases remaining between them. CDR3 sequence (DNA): TGTGCCAGCAGCTTAGCGGGAAGAACAGATACGCAGTATTTT. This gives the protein CASSLAGRTDTQYF.

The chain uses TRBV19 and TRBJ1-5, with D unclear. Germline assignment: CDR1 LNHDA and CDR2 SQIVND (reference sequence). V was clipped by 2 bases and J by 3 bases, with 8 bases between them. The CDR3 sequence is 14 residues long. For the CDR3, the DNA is TGTGCCAGTAGTATATACGCTTACAATCAGCCCCAGCATTTT. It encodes CASSIYAYNQPQHF.

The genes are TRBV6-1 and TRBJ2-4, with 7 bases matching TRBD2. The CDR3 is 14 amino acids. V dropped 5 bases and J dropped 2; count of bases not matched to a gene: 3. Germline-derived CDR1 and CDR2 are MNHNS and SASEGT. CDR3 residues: CASSQGGTKNIQYF. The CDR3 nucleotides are TGTGCCAGCAGTCAGGGAGGGACCAAAAACATTCAGTACTTC.

CDR3 coding DNA: TGTGCCTGGGTTAGACAGGGGAGGGTTGAGCAGTTCTTC. This gives the protein CAWVRQGRVEQFF. The chain uses TRBV30 and TRBJ2-1, with a possible D match to TRBD1 (8 bases). Germline lookup yields CDR1 GTSNPN and CDR2 SVGIG (reference sequence). The CDR3 loop spans 13 amino acids. The V gene lost 5 bases and the J gene lost 9 bases, with 17 bases spanning the gap. Filled out from reference TRBV30 and TRBJ2-1, the complete variable domain reads SQTIHQWPATLVQPVGSPLSLECTVEGTSNPNLYWYRQAAGRGLQLLFYSVGIGQISSEVPQNLSASRPQDRQFILSSKKLLLSDSGFYLCAWVRQGRVEQFFGPGTRLTVL.

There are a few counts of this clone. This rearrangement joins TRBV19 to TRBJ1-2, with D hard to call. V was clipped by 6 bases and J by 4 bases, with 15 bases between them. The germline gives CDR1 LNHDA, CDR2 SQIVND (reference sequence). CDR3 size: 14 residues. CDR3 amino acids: CASRDSLGFYGYTF. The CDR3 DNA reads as TGTGCCAGTAGGGATTCTTTGGGATTCTATGGCTACACCTTC.

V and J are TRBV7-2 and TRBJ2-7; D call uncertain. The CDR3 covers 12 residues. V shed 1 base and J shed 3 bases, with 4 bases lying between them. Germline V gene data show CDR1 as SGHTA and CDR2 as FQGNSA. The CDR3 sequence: CASSLDLYEQYF. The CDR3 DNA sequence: TGTGCCAGCAGCTTAGACCTCTACGAGCAGTACTTC. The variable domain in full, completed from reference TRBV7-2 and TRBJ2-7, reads GAGVSQSPSNKVTEKGKDVELRCDPISGHTALYWYRQSLGQGLEFLIYFQGNSAPDKSGLPSDRFSAERTGGSVSTLTIQRTQQEDSAVYLCASSLDLYEQYFGPGTRLTVT.

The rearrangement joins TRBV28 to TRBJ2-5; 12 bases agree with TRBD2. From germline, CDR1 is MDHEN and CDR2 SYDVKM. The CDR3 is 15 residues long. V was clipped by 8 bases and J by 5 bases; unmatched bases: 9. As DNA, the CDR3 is TGTGCCAGCGGTGGACTAGCGGGGATTGGGGAGACCCAGTACTTC. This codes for CASGGLAGIGETQYF.

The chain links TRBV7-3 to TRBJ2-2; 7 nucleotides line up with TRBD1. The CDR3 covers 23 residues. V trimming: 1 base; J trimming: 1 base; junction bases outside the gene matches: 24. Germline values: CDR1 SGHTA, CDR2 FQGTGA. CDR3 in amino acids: CASSLKFQMGAFDRDRNTGELFF. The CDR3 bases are TGTGCCAGCAGCTTAAAATTCCAAATGGGGGCCTTTGACAGGGACCGGAACACCGGGGAGCTGTTTTTT.

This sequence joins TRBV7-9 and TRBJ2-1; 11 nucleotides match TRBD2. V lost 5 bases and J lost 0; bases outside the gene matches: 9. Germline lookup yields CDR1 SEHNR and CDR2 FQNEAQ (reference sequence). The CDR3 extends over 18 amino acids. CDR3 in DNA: TGTGCCAGCAGCACGACTAGCGGGGATAGCCCCTCCTACAATGAGCAGTTCTTC. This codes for CASSTTSGDSPSYNEQFF. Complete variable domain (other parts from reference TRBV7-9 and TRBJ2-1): DTGVSQNPRHKITKRGQNVTFRCDPISEHNRLYWYRQTLGQGPEFLTYFQNEAQLEKSRLLSDRFSAERPKGSFSTLEIQRTEQGDSAMYLCASSTTSGDSPSYNEQFFGPGTRLTVL.

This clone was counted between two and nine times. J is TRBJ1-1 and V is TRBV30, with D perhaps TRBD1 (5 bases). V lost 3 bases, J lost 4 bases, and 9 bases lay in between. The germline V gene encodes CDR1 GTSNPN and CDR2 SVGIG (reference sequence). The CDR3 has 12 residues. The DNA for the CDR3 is TGTGCCTGGAGGGCCGGGGGCACTGAAGCTTTCTTT. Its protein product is CAWRAGGTEAFF.

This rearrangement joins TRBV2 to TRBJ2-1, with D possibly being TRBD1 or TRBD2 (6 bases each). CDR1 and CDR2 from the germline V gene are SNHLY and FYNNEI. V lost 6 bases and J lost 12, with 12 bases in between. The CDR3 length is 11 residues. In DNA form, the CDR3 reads TGTGCCAGCAGGGGGGGCGAGGGGCAGTTCTTC. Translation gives CASRGGEGQFF.

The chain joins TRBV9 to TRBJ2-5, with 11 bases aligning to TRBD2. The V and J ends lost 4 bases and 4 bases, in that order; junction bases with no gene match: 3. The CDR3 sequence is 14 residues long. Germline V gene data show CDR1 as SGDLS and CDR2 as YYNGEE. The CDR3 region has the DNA TGTGCCAGCAGCCCTGGACTAGCGGGAGAGACCCAGTACTTC. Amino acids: CASSPGLAGETQYF.

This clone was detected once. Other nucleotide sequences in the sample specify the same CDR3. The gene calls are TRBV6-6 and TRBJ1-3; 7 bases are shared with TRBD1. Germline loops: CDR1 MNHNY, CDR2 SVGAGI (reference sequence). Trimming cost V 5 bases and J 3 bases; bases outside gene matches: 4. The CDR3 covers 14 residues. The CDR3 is CASSRQGSGNTIYF. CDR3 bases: TGTGCCAGCAGTAGACAGGGAAGTGGAAACACCATATATTTT.

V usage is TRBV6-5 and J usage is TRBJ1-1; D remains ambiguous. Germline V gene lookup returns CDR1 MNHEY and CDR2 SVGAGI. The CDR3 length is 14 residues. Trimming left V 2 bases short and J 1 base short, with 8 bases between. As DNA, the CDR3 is TGTGCCAGCAGTTACACCCTGAGGAACACTGAAGCTTTCTTT. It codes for CASSYTLRNTEAFF.

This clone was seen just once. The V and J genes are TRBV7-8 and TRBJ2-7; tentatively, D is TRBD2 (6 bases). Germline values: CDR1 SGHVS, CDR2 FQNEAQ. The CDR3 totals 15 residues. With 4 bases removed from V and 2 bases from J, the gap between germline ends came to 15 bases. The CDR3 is CASSSGAGTPYEQYF. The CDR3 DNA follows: TGTGCCAGCAGCTCCGGGGCAGGGACTCCCTACGAGCAGTACTTC.

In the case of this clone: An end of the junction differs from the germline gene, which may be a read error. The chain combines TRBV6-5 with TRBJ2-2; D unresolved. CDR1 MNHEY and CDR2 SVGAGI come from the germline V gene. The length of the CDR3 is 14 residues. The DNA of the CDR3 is TGTGCCAGCAGCTACTCGGCAGGCAACCGGGAGCTGTTTTTT. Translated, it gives CASSYSAGNRELFF.

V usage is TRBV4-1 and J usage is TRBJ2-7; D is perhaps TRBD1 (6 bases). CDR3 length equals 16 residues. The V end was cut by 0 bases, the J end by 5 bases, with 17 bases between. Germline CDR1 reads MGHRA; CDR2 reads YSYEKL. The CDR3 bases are TGCGCCAGCAGCCAAGATCTTCGCGCAGGGGTCAACGAGCAGTACTTC. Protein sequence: CASSQDLRAGVNEQYF.

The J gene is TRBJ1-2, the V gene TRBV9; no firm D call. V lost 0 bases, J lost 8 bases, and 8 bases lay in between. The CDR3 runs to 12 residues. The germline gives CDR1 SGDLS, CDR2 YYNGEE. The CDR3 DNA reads TGTGCCAGCAGCGTAGAGTATTCCGGCTACACCTTC. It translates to CASSVEYSGYTF.

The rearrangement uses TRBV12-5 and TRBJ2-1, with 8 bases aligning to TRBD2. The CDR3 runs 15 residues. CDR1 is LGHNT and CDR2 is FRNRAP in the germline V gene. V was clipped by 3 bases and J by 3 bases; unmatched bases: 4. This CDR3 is CASGFVAGSYNEQFF. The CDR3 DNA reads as TGTGCTAGTGGTTTTGTAGCGGGGAGCTACAATGAGCAGTTCTTC. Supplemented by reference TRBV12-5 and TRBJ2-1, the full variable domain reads DARVTQTPRHKVTEMGQEVTMRCQPILGHNTVFWYRQTMMQGLELLAYFRNRAPLDDSGMPKDRFSAEMPDATLATLKIQPSEPRDSAVYFCASGFVAGSYNEQFFGPGTRLTVL.

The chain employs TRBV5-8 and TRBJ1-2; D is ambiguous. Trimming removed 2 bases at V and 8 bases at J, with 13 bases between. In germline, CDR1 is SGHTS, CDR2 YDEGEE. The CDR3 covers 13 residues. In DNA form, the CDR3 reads TGTGCCAGCAGCTTATCGAGATACCGGGGCTACACCTTC. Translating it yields CASSLSRYRGYTF.

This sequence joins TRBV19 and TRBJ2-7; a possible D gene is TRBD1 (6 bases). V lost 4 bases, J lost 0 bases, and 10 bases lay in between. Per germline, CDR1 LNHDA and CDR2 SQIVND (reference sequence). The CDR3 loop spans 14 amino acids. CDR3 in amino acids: CASSTGTSSYEQYF. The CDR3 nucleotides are TGTGCCAGTAGTACCGGGACATCCTCCTACGAGCAGTACTTC.

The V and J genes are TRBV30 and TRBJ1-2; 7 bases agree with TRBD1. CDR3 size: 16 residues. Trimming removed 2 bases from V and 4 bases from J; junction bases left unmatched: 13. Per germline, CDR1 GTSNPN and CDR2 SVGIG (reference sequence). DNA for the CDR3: TGTGCCTGGAGTTGGAAGGACAGGAACTATATCTATGGCTACACCTTC. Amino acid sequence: CAWSWKDRNYIYGYTF.

CDR3 DNA sequence: TGTGCCAGCAGCTTAGGAGGACAGGGGATAAGCACAGATACGCAGTATTTT. The encoded protein is CASSLGGQGISTDTQYF. The chain couples TRBV13 to TRBJ2-3; 9 nucleotides agree with TRBD1. Germline lookup yields CDR1 PRHDT and CDR2 FYEKMQ (reference sequence). V lost 0 bases, J lost 0 bases, and 4 bases stayed unmatched. This CDR3 region has 17 residues.

The CDR3 bases are TGTGCCAGCAGTTACTCGAGCACATATAATTCACCCCTCCACTTT. This sequence encodes CASSYSSTYNSPLHF. The chain carries TRBV6-6 and TRBJ1-6; D remains ambiguous. CDR1 and CDR2 (germline): MNHNY, SVGAGI (reference sequence). This CDR3 region has 15 residues. V was shortened by 0 bases and J by 4 bases, with 7 bases between the two germline ends.